This entry concerns a single T cell receptor beta chain. The data are from a study of shared T cell receptors in the human thymus. The table came from immunoSEQ multiplex PCR; TCRdb's copy has only in-frame clones and leaves some out. The table has some 700,000 clones, roughly 88% seen once. J gave up 5 bases and V 4 bases, and 13 bases lay outside the gene matches. CDR3 length: 17 residues. From germline, CDR1 is MGHDK and CDR2 SYGVNS. These data also featured in a second study, about human thymus T cells.

The specimen was thymocytes. The receptor comes from a boy less than two years old with a congenital heart defect. V gene TRBV25-1 combines with J gene TRBJ2-3, with 9 bases matching TRBD1. CDR3 protein: CASSGPPRQGVGDTQYF. The CDR3 DNA reads TGTGCCAGCAGTGGACCCCCTAGACAGGGGGTAGGAGATACGCAGTATTTT.